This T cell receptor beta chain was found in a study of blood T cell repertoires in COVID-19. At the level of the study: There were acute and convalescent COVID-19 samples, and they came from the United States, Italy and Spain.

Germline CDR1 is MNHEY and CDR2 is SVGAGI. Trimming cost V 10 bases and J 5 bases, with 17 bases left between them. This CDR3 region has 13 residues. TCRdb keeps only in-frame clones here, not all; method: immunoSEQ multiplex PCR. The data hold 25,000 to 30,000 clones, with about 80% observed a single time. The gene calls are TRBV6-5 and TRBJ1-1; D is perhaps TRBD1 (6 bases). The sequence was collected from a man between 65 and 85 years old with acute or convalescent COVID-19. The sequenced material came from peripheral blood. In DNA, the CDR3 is TGTGCCATCTTAACGGGGGGGCTTACTGAAGCTTTCTTT. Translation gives CAILTGGLTEAFF.